This T cell receptor (beta chain) comes out of a study of neurological immune-mediated disorders. Points from the study as a whole: Expanded clones shared no CDR3 amino acid sequences across subjects, suggesting private repertoires in all groups. The greatest degree of TCR clonal expansion was observed in HTLV-1-associated myelopathy, with the lowest in multiple sclerosis, below that of healthy controls.

Time point noted: longitudinal time-point 2. Stored at -80 C, 2 million PBMCs were the source of the unsorted libraries. This clonotype was seen repeatedly, ten times or more. The antigen is not known. Germline V CDR1 and CDR2: ENHRY, SYGVKD. CDR3 length: 15 amino acids. Trimming took off 3 bases at V and 3 bases at J, with 14 bases between the two ends. A 10-nucleotide random UMI tagged transcripts in template-switch 5'RACE cDNA synthesis. Each CDR3 protein gets one entry after TCRdb re-called the 5' RACE reads with MiXCR. The sample comprises tens of thousands of distinct CDR3 sequences, over 10% of which are singletons, and around 5% rests with the top ten.

The clonotype originates from a female donor with HTLV-1-associated myelopathy (HAM/TSP). The chain uses TRBV10-3 and TRBJ2-5, with D possibly matching TRBD1 (5 bases). The specimen sequenced was PBMCs. The CDR3 bases are TGTGCCATCAGTGACGAACCGCAGGGTGAAGAGACCCAGTACTTC. Amino acids: CAISDEPQGEETQYF.